This TCR beta chain originates from a study of identical twins (dated by TCRdb to the mid-2010s). Study-level background: TCR alpha and beta repertoires from monozygotic twins, unrelated adults of various ages and cord blood were deep-sequenced to test whether fetal clonotypes persist. To rule out contamination, the twin experiments were replicated at different times with different library preparation protocols.

Remarks on this clonotype: Its antigen has not been determined. Base qualities are not provided; no much larger clone lies one nucleotide away.

CDR1 and CDR2 are read off the germline V gene as MNHEY and SVGAGI. Germline trimming: 5 bases from V, 0 bases from J; junction bases outside gene matches: 6. From cysteine to phenylalanine, the CDR3 is 16 amino acids long. Just CDR3 DNA is preserved here, 48 bases in frame from base 1. The full study reports these points: Fewer insertions were carried by abundant cord blood beta clonotypes, a similar but weaker trend appeared in young adult naive repertoires, and no such trend appeared in memory repertoires. Conclusions relied on cross-sectional statistical analysis, since the same donors could not be followed over many years. Excess twin sharing in beta out-of-frame sequences was weaker because fewer shared sequences lowered the signal-to-noise ratio. Recombination models systematically underestimated out-of-frame TCR alpha sharing in monozygotic twins but agreed with sharing between unrelated individuals. Compared with coincidental sharing between unrelated individuals, an excess of low generation-probability sequences was observed among out-of-frame TCR alpha sequences shared between twins. Invariant T cells such as MAIT and iNKT could partly confound zero-insertion analyses, although diverse VJ usage argued against such confounding for most clonotypes.

Every donor was a healthy Caucasian. Miltenyi CD45RO+ enrichment and human naive T-cell isolation kits were used to isolate memory (CD45RO+) and naive T cells from PBMC. The library was built by means of 5' RACE. Sequencing relied on an Illumina HiSeq 2000. A universal primer binding site was added through template switching, and the final cDNA carried a unique molecular identifier so that TCR cDNA molecules could be counted accurately. Specific primers in the conserved constant-segment region were used to synthesize first-strand cDNA for the TCR alpha and beta chains. Each cDNA library was double barcoded, with a SMART-Mk sample barcode plus Illumina barcodes, to control for contamination. TruSeq adapter sequences along with Illumina sample barcodes were introduced in two successive PCR steps. Sequencing of the TCR alpha and beta cDNA libraries was done on the Illumina HiSeq platform using custom primers. As for the original processing: Unique molecular identifiers were extracted from raw reads with MiGEC, and CDR3 positions were determined with MiXCR. Recombination models were inferred per individual with the repgenHMM and IGoR tools using an EM algorithm. Shared clonotypes were analyzed with the tcR package in R, and sharing was normalized by the product of cloneset sizes. To study raw recombination free of thymic and clonal selection effects, out-of-frame nonproductive sequences were analyzed. TCRdb applied fastp at Q25 and MiXCR to the public reads, then kept only in-frame beta chains. Each record represents a unique CDR3 protein, reported with the most common genes and DNA among its rows. TCRdb assigned the V and J calls; the authors' analysis was not used. Within this sample are approximately 94,000 distinct CDR3 sequences, with about 5.6% of them counted one time only. More than 10% of the sample goes to the ten largest clones.

This sequence uses TRBV6-5 and TRBJ2-1, with 8 middle bases fitting TRBD1. Specimen: memory T cells sorted from blood. Explained via the paper, the cell subset or site label denotes: CD45RO+ enriched T cells. The receptor was derived from a woman aged 50 to 60 in good health. The CDR3 reads CASSRDRTSSYNEQFF. The DNA sequence is as follows: TGTGCCAGCAGTCGGGACAGGACCTCCTCCTACAATGAGCAGTTCTTC.